Following are 7 T cell receptor beta chains from one sample sequenced in a study of cytomegalovirus exposure and HLA in healthy donors. Primers: 60 Vbeta forward and 13 Jbeta reverse. Libraries were prepared by immunoSEQ multiplex PCR; TCRdb keeps only in-frame clonotypes and omits some of them. The data show about 140,000 clones, with 65% to 80% seen just once and 1.6% held by the top ten. Sequenced: PBMCs. These receptors all come from a woman younger than 45 in good health and CMV-seronegative.

Comment on this clone: Germline and junction disagree at one end, which may indicate a read error. The chain has TRBV7-7 and TRBJ2-5, with TRBD2 matching 8 bases. This CDR3 spans 14 amino acids. Germline V CDR1 and CDR2: SSHAT, FNYEAQ (reference sequence). The chain's CDR3 is CASSPGTSQETQYF. DNA of the CDR3: TGTGCTAGCAGCCCCGGGACTAGCCAAGAGACCCAGTACTTC.

The chain recombines TRBV7-8 with TRBJ1-6; D possibly corresponds to TRBD1 (6 bases). The CDR3 has 16 amino acids. Looked up from germline, CDR1 is SGHVS and CDR2 is FQNEAQ. V lost 6 bases and J 5 bases, leaving 17 bases between the germline ends. CDR3 protein: CASRPQGVRDNSPLHF. The CDR3 nucleotides are TGTGCCAGCAGACCACAGGGAGTTCGGGATAATTCACCCCTCCACTTT.

This sequence joins TRBV4-2 and TRBJ1-5; D is unresolved. Germline V CDR1 and CDR2: LGHNA, YNFKEQ. The CDR3 totals 16 residues. V lost 0 bases to trimming and J lost 7 bases, with 16 bases between them. CDR3 residues: CASSQDRGRHGQPQHF. The CDR3 region has the DNA TGTGCCAGCAGCCAAGATCGGGGTAGGCATGGACAGCCCCAGCATTTT.

The CDR3 DNA is TGTGCCAGTACGGGGTCAGGGGTCGGTTCACCCCTCCACTTT. The encoded protein is CASTGSGVGSPLHF. The chain is built from TRBV25-1 and TRBJ1-6; a possible D gene is TRBD1 (6 bases). The CDR3 sequence is 14 residues long. Trimming stripped 9 bases from V and 9 bases from J, with 18 bases between. The germline CDR1 and CDR2 sequences are MGHDK and SYGVNS.

This rearrangement joins TRBV10-3 to TRBJ2-6; perhaps TRBD2 as D (5 bases). Trimming took 4 bases from V and 1 from J, leaving 17 bases between them. Germline loops: CDR1 ENHRY, CDR2 SYGVKD. This CDR3 has 18 amino acids. The CDR3 reads CAISAPVGGGSGANVLTF. The CDR3 DNA reads as TGTGCCATCAGTGCCCCGGTAGGAGGAGGTTCTGGGGCCAACGTCCTGACTTTC.

Remarks on this clone: The sample contains more than one DNA sequence encoding this CDR3. V usage is TRBV11-3 and J usage is TRBJ2-2; 7 bases are a match to TRBD1. In germline, CDR1 is SGHNT, CDR2 YENEEA. The CDR3 covers 14 residues. Germline trimming cut 5 bases from V and 5 bases from J; bases unmatched to any gene: 5. This CDR3 is CASSLRQGTGELFF. The DNA for the CDR3 is TGTGCCAGCAGCCTAAGACAGGGAACCGGGGAGCTGTTTTTT.

The V and J genes are TRBV28 and TRBJ1-4; maybe TRBD1 (5 bases). Looked up from germline, CDR1 is MDHEN and CDR2 is SYDVKM. V was shortened by 6 bases and J by 7 bases, with 21 bases between the two germline ends. The CDR3 totals 16 residues. CDR3 DNA: TGTGCCAGCAGCCCGTTGGGGAATCGGCAGGGTGAAAAACTGTTTTTT. Its translation: CASSPLGNRQGEKLFF.